This note documents a single T cell receptor (beta chain) sequence. The CDR3 is 14 amino acids. Germline CDR1 KGHDR, CDR2 SFDVKD. V was pared by 0 bases and J by 5 bases, with 1 base of the junction left unmatched. The record originates from a study of blood T cell repertoires in COVID-19. Libraries were prepared by immunoSEQ multiplex PCR; TCRdb keeps only in-frame clonotypes and omits some of them. The data contain 150,000 to 180,000 clones, 70% to 90% of them singletons. Sequences were obtained from peripheral blood. The sequence was obtained from a woman aged 60-70 years with COVID-19, enrolled during active disease. This sequence joins TRBV24-1 and TRBJ1-2; TRBD1 agrees at 8 bases. The DNA for the CDR3 is TGTGCCACCAGTGATTTGCAGGGGGCATATGGCTACACCTTC. Translation: CATSDLQGAYGYTF.